The 30 T cell receptor beta chains reported below all come from one sample, sequenced in a study of T cells in Graves' hyperthyroidism and ophthalmopathy. RNA transcripts were the template for amplifying TCR beta CDR3 regions. Initially, a first-round RT-PCR of the TCR CDR3 employed the HTBI primer set. TCRdb re-analysed the multiplex PCR reads in MiXCR, keeping a single row per CDR3 protein. The sample has roughly 290,000 distinct CDR3 sequences, approximately 14% seen once. The sequenced material came from blood. The receptors were gathered from a woman in her forties with Graves' hyperthyroidism.

This clonotype has ten or more counts. V gene TRBV27 combines with J gene TRBJ1-6; no clear D. V was shortened by 5 bases and J by 0 bases, with 20 bases between the two germline ends. Germline loops: CDR1 MNHEY, CDR2 SMNVEV (reference sequence). The CDR3 runs 19 residues. CDR3 DNA: TGTGCCAGCAGTCCGTTCAATCCGGTACTAAGCTCCTATAATTCACCCCTCCACTTT. Translated: CASSPFNPVLSSYNSPLHF.

This clonotype appeared many times. This sequence joins TRBV3-1 and TRBJ2-7; 7 nucleotides align to TRBD1. Germline V CDR1 and CDR2: LGHDT, YNNKEL (reference sequence). The CDR3 totals 14 residues. J was trimmed by 0 bases and V by 4 bases; bases with no gene match: 3. The CDR3, as DNA: TGTGCCAGCAGCCGATGGGACAGCTCCTACGAGCAGTACTTC. As protein: CASSRWDSSYEQYF.

In this sample, this clonotype turned up many times. This chain joins TRBV27 and TRBJ2-3, with D perhaps matching TRBD2 (5 bases). The CDR3 is 14 amino acids. Germline CDR1 reads MNHEY; CDR2 reads SMNVEV (reference sequence). The ends were cut back, 3 bases at V and 5 bases at J, with 12 bases in the middle. For the CDR3, the DNA is TGTGCCAGCAGTTTCGAGAGGGCGATAGATACGCAGTATTTT. Translated, it gives CASSFERAIDTQYF.

This clonotype was seen only a few times. The CDR3 DNA reads as TGCGCCAGCAGCCATGTCCATTTCAGGACTTACACTGAAGCTTTCTTT. Its protein product is CASSHVHFRTYTEAFF. The V gene is TRBV4-1, the J gene TRBJ1-1, with D unresolved. This CDR3 has 16 residues. V dropped 3 bases and J dropped 3 bases, with 17 bases sitting between them. The germline V gene encodes CDR1 MGHRA and CDR2 YSYEKL.

This clonotype appeared many times. In nucleotides, the CDR3 is TGTGCCAGCAGCGTATCCGGGCAGGCGGAAGACGAAAAACTGTTTTTT. Translated, it gives CASSVSGQAEDEKLFF. This chain links TRBV9 with TRBJ1-4, with D hard to call. The CDR3 consists of 16 residues. With 1 base removed from V and 8 bases from J, the gap between germline ends came to 18 bases. The germline V gene encodes CDR1 SGDLS and CDR2 YYNGEE.

This clonotype was observed at least ten times. This chain uses TRBV24-1 with TRBJ2-3; 11 bases map to TRBD2. The germline gives CDR1 KGHDR, CDR2 SFDVKD. The CDR3 sequence is 17 residues long. The ends lost 5 bases at V and 2 bases at J; junction bases unmatched: 8. The CDR3 sequence: CATSGPGTSGLTDTQYF. The CDR3 DNA follows: TGTGCCACCAGTGGTCCCGGGACTAGCGGCCTCACAGATACGCAGTATTTT.

The table lists this clonotype with many counts. The chain carries TRBV20-1 and TRBJ2-1; 8 bases fit TRBD2. The CDR3 is 14 amino acids. Germline-derived CDR1 and CDR2 are DFQATT and SNEGSKA (reference sequence). The V gene end was trimmed by 6 bases and the J gene end by 8 bases; junction bases not matched to a gene: 12. The CDR3 loop is CSAPRSGGNDEQFF. Written as DNA, the CDR3 is TGCAGTGCCCCGCGGAGCGGGGGAAATGATGAGCAGTTCTTC.

This clonotype has a count of ten or more. This chain connects TRBV28 to TRBJ2-3; D not resolved. The V end was cut by 7 bases, the J end by 3 bases, with 14 bases between. The CDR3 consists of 14 residues. CDR1 and CDR2 from the germline V gene are MDHEN and SYDVKM. The CDR3 sequence: CASIEDIWTDTQYF. The CDR3 nucleotides are TGTGCCAGCATCGAGGATATCTGGACAGATACGCAGTATTTT. The full variable domain, with the rest looked up from reference TRBV28 and TRBJ2-3, is DVKVTQSSRYLVKRTGEKVFLECVQDMDHENMFWYRQDPGLGLRLIYFSYDVKMKEKGDIPEGYSVSREKKERFSLILESASTNQTSMYLCASIEDIWTDTQYFGPGTRLTVL.

The J gene is TRBJ1-5, the V gene TRBV11-1; D not resolved. Germline values: CDR1 SGHAT, CDR2 FQDESV (reference sequence). The CDR3 consists of 13 residues. Trimming took off 4 bases at V and 7 bases at J, with 11 bases between the two ends. The CDR3 DNA follows: TGTGCCAGCAGCTCCTCGGTCGAGCAGCCCCAGCATTTT. It yields the protein CASSSSVEQPQHF.

This clonotype has only a few counts. J is TRBJ2-6 and V is TRBV7-9, with D maybe TRBD2 (6 bases). CDR3 length: 19 amino acids. Trimming took off 0 bases at V and 0 bases at J, with 15 bases between the two ends. Germline lookup yields CDR1 SEHNR and CDR2 FQNEAQ (reference sequence). CDR3: CASSLAGGPFSSGANVLTF. The DNA of the CDR3 is TGTGCCAGCAGCTTAGCGGGGGGACCTTTCTCCTCTGGGGCCAACGTCCTGACTTTC.

This chain links TRBV14 with TRBJ2-2; D remains unclear. Per the germline V gene, CDR1 is SGHDN and CDR2 is FVKESK. Trimming stripped 1 base from V and 5 bases from J, with 8 bases between. This CDR3 contains 14 residues. The CDR3 is CASSQAPETGELFF. The DNA for the CDR3 is TGTGCCAGCAGCCAAGCTCCAGAGACCGGGGAGCTGTTTTTT.

Concerning this clonotype itself: One end of the junction fails to match germline, which may point to a read error. DNA for the CDR3: TGTGCCAGAAGTGGAGGGGCTGAAGAGACCCAGTACTTC. This sequence encodes CARSGGAEETQYF. The V gene is TRBV2, the J gene TRBJ2-5; D might be TRBD2 (6 bases). CDR3 size: 13 residues. Germline V gene lookup returns CDR1 SNHLY and CDR2 FYNNEI.

This clonotype showed up just a few times. The chain is built from TRBV6-1 and TRBJ2-6; possibly TRBD2 for D (7 bases). Germline V gene lookup returns CDR1 MNHNS and CDR2 SASEGT. Deletions cut 7 bases from V and 0 bases from J, with 13 bases between. The CDR3 loop spans 16 amino acids. CDR3 DNA: TGTGCCAGCACTGGGGGGGCTATCTCTGGGGCCAACGTCCTGACTTTC. Protein product: CASTGGAISGANVLTF.

The chain uses TRBV5-1 and TRBJ2-4, with 9 bases that match TRBD1. With V trimmed by 4 bases and J by 5 bases, 4 bases remained unmatched. The length of the CDR3 is 14 residues. Germline V lookup: CDR1 SGHRS, CDR2 YFSETQ. In DNA, the CDR3 is TGCGCCAGCAGCCCCGGGACAGGGCAAAACATTCAGTACTTC. Encoded protein: CASSPGTGQNIQYF.

This clonotype was counted between two and nine times. This chain connects TRBV24-1 to TRBJ2-3; TRBD2 matches at 9 bases. This CDR3 region has 16 residues. Unmatched junction bases numbered 6, after V lost 4 bases and J lost 2 bases. The germline CDR1 and CDR2 sequences are KGHDR and SFDVKD. CDR3 DNA sequence: TGTGCCACCAGTGAGCCGACTAGCGGATACACAGATACGCAGTATTTT. Amino acid sequence: CATSEPTSGYTDTQYF.

The table lists this clonotype with many counts. The chain couples TRBV20-1 to TRBJ2-5, with D hard to call. V was shortened by 5 bases and J by 3 bases, with 7 bases between the two germline ends. CDR3 length: 11 residues. Germline CDR1 reads DFQATT; CDR2 reads SNEGSKA (reference sequence). This CDR3 reads CSAWHKETQYF. The CDR3 DNA reads as TGCAGTGCTTGGCATAAAGAGACCCAGTACTTC.

This clonotype was found many times. CDR3 coding DNA: TGTGCCAGCAGTGAGATGACAGGGTTCGGAAACACCATATATTTT. Encoded protein: CASSEMTGFGNTIYF. The chain has TRBV6-1 and TRBJ1-3, with TRBD1 matching over 7 bases. V shed 3 bases, J shed 4 bases, and the junction held 6 bases outside the gene matches. Germline V CDR1 and CDR2: MNHNS, SASEGT. This CDR3 contains 15 residues.

This clonotype was detected ten times or more. This chain connects TRBV5-1 to TRBJ1-1; D is uncertain. This CDR3 is built from 14 residues. With 0 bases removed from V and 1 base from J, the gap between germline ends came to 7 bases. Germline CDR1 reads SGHRS; CDR2 reads YFSETQ. The CDR3 bases are TGCGCCAGCAGCTTGGACCCAGCGAACACTGAAGCTTTCTTT. Residues: CASSLDPANTEAFF.

In this sample, this clonotype turned up a few times. The CDR3 protein is CASSPGASGHNEQFF. CDR3 coding DNA: TGTGCCAGCTCACCAGGGGCCTCAGGGCACAATGAGCAGTTCTTC. The chain uses TRBV18 and TRBJ2-1; the D gene is possibly TRBD1 (5 bases). This CDR3 is 15 amino acids long. The germline V gene has CDR1 KGHSH and CDR2 LQKENI. V was trimmed by 2 bases and J by 5 bases, leaving 13 bases between them.

In its sample, this clonotype was seen a few times. The CDR3 region is CASSIFGQASNQPQHF. In nucleotides, the CDR3 is TGTGCCAGCTCAATTTTTGGACAGGCCAGCAATCAGCCCCAGCATTTT. The chain carries TRBV18 and TRBJ1-5; the match to TRBD1 covers 7 bases. Losses at the gene ends were 5 bases for V and 1 base for J; bases not matched to a gene: 8. In germline, CDR1 is KGHSH, CDR2 LQKENI. This CDR3 comprises 16 residues.

The chain couples TRBV18 to TRBJ2-1; no definite D call. V was trimmed by 3 bases and J by 8 bases, leaving 14 bases between them. Germline values: CDR1 KGHSH, CDR2 LQKENI. The CDR3 totals 14 residues. The CDR3 is CASSPVRVWDEQFF. In DNA, the CDR3 is TGTGCCAGCTCACCCGTCCGGGTGTGGGATGAGCAGTTCTTC.

The table lists this clonotype with many counts. The gene calls are TRBV20-1 and TRBJ1-2; D remains ambiguous. The V and J ends lost 6 bases and 5 bases respectively, with 19 bases between them. Germline V CDR1 and CDR2: DFQATT, SNEGSKA (reference sequence). The CDR3 contains 14 residues. The CDR3 nucleotides read TGCAGTGCGGCCGGCTCGGAGGCTTCGTATGGCTACACCTTC. Protein product: CSAAGSEASYGYTF.

The table lists this clonotype with many counts. The J gene is TRBJ1-1, the V gene TRBV28; D not certain. Germline V CDR1 and CDR2: MDHEN, SYDVKM. The length of the CDR3 is 14 residues. V lost 6 bases and J 3 bases, leaving 14 bases between the germline ends. Written as DNA, the CDR3 is TGTGCCAGCAGAGACAACCCTGGATACACTGAAGCTTTCTTT. Translating it yields CASRDNPGYTEAFF.

This clonotype was recorded at least ten times. V and J are TRBV20-1 and TRBJ1-1; 8 bases agree with TRBD1. The CDR3 contains 16 residues. Trimming took 3 bases from V and 1 from J; bases not matched to a gene: 10. The V gene's germline CDR1 is DFQATT and CDR2 SNEGSKA (reference sequence). CDR3 nucleotide sequence: TGCAGTGCTAGGGACCGCCGACAGGGGCCGAACACTGAAGCTTTCTTT. Its protein is CSARDRRQGPNTEAFF.

The genes are TRBV20-1 and TRBJ2-7; possible D gene TRBD2, 5 bases. CDR3 size: 15 residues. V gave up 0 bases and J gave up 0 bases, with 12 bases separating them. CDR1 is DFQATT and CDR2 is SNEGSKA in the germline V gene (reference sequence). CDR3: CSARDLATNSYEQYF. The CDR3 DNA is TGCAGTGCTAGAGATTTAGCGACAAACTCCTACGAGCAGTACTTC.

V is TRBV6-1 and J is TRBJ2-2; 7 nucleotides line up with TRBD2. Germline-derived CDR1 and CDR2 are MNHNS and SASEGT. Trimming cost V 6 bases and J 5 bases; bases outside gene matches: 3. The CDR3 runs 13 residues. DNA for the CDR3: TGTGCCAGCAGCCAACTAGCGACCGGGGAGCTGTTTTTT. Translated: CASSQLATGELFF.

The chain combines TRBV12-3 or TRBV12-4 with TRBJ2-3, with TRBD2 matching 9 bases. The junction had 6 bases not matched to a gene; V was cut back by 4 bases and J by 4 bases. The CDR3 totals 15 residues. CDR3 coding DNA: TGTGCCAGCAGTTCGATTAGCGGGAGCGCAGATACGCAGTATTTT. This gives the protein CASSSISGSADTQYF.

The V gene is TRBV24-1, the J gene TRBJ2-1, with 9 nucleotides matching TRBD1. Germline CDR1 is KGHDR and CDR2 is SFDVKD. This CDR3 has 15 amino acids. V was pared by 6 bases and J by 4 bases, with 6 bases of the junction left unmatched. CDR3 nucleotides: TGTGCCACCAGTAGCGGGACAGGGCGGTACAATGAGCAGTTCTTC. It specifies CATSSGTGRYNEQFF.

V and J are TRBV15 and TRBJ2-7; the D gene is possibly TRBD1 (5 bases). Deletions cut 0 bases from V and 2 bases from J, with 14 bases between. CDR3 size: 16 residues. In germline, CDR1 is LNHNV, CDR2 YYDKDF (reference sequence). In DNA form, the CDR3 reads TGTGCCACCAGCAGAGATGTGGGGCAGGACCCCTACGAGCAGTACTTC. This gives the protein CATSRDVGQDPYEQYF.

This chain joins TRBV18 and TRBJ2-3, with TRBD1 matching over 8 bases. Germline V gene sequence: CDR1 KGHSH, CDR2 LQKENI. CDR3 length: 14 amino acids. Trimming cost V 3 bases and J 5 bases; bases outside gene matches: 4. The CDR3 is CASSPVQGGDTQYF. The CDR3 DNA is TGTGCCAGCTCACCCGTACAGGGGGGAGATACGCAGTATTTT.